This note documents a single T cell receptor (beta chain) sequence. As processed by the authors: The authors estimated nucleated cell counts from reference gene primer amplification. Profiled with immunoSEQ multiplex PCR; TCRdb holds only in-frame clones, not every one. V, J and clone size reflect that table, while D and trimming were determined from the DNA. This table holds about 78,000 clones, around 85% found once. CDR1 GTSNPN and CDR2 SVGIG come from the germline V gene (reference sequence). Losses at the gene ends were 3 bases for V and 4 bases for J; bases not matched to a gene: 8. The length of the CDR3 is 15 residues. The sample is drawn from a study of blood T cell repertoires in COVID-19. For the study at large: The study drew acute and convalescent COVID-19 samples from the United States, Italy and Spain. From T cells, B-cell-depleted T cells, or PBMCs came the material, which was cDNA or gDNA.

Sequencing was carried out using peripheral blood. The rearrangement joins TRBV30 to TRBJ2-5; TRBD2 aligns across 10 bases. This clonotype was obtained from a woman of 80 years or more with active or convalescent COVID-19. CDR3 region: CAWRAGLAVTETQYF. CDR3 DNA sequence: TGTGCCTGGAGGGCAGGACTAGCGGTAACAGAGACCCAGTACTTC.